Presented here are 28 T cell receptor beta chains from one specimen sequenced in a study of blood T cells in healthy people across ages. Alongside a J-beta primer mix, a sample-barcoded 5' primer served in a second PCR lasting roughly 7 to 11 cycles. Each CDR3 protein is one row after TCRdb ran MiXCR on the 5' RACE reads. The sample records hundreds of thousands of distinct CDR3 sequences, over 45% being singletons. Sequenced material: blood. These receptors were collected from a woman aged 55-69 years in good health.

This clonotype showed up just a few times. The rearrangement uses TRBV29-1 and TRBJ1-5; the D is unclear. Trimming removed 5 bases from V and 4 bases from J, with 18 bases in between. This CDR3 spans 15 amino acids. Germline-derived CDR1 and CDR2 are SQVTM and ANQGSEA. The CDR3 sequence: CSVSLNGDGNQPQHF. The CDR3 DNA sequence: TGCAGCGTTTCCCTAAACGGTGATGGTAATCAGCCCCAGCATTTT. Looking up the rest from reference TRBV29-1 and TRBJ1-5 gives the full variable domain: SAVISQKPSRDICQRGTSLTIQCQVDSQVTMMFWYRQQPGQSLTLIATANQGSEATYESGFVIDKFPISRPNLTFSTLTVSNMSPEDSSIYLCSVSLNGDGNQPQHFGDGTRLSIL.

This clonotype was counted a few times. The chain combines TRBV20-1 with TRBJ2-1; TRBD2 is a possible D gene (6 bases). The V and J ends lost 3 bases and 7 bases respectively, with 16 bases between them. The CDR3 loop spans 14 amino acids. Germline values: CDR1 DFQATT, CDR2 SNEGSKA (reference sequence). The chain's CDR3 is CSASGLARKNEQFF. The CDR3 DNA reads TGCAGTGCTAGCGGGCTAGCGCGAAAAAATGAGCAGTTCTTC.

CDR3 protein: CASSQGLGSNNEQFF. For the CDR3, the DNA is TGTGCCAGCAGCCAGGGACTAGGCTCGAACAATGAGCAGTTCTTC. The V gene is TRBV14, the J gene TRBJ2-1; TRBD2 aligns across 8 bases. Germline CDR1 reads SGHDN; CDR2 reads FVKESK. Unmatched junction bases numbered 6, after V lost 3 bases and J lost 5 bases. The CDR3 contains 15 residues.

This clonotype was recorded only once. This chain uses TRBV20-1 with TRBJ2-1; TRBD2 matches at 10 bases. Germline assignment: CDR1 DFQATT and CDR2 SNEGSKA (reference sequence). The ends lost 3 bases at V and 2 bases at J; junction bases unmatched: 4. The CDR3 is made up of 15 amino acids. CDR3 residues: CSARASGRAYNEQFF. The CDR3 DNA sequence: TGCAGTGCTAGGGCTAGCGGGAGAGCCTACAATGAGCAGTTCTTC.

J is TRBJ2-5 and V is TRBV29-1; no firm D call. Between the trimmed V and J ends, which lost 4 bases and 11 bases, there was a span of 20 bases. This CDR3 has 13 residues. The V gene's germline CDR1 is SQVTM and CDR2 ANQGSEA. The DNA of the CDR3 is TGCAGCGTTGGGCAGGTGATTACAATGAGGCAGTACTTC. This sequence encodes CSVGQVITMRQYF.

This clonotype showed up just a few times. The chain employs TRBV20-1 and TRBJ2-5; 7 nucleotides match TRBD2. From germline, CDR1 is DFQATT and CDR2 SNEGSKA (reference sequence). The CDR3 covers 16 residues. V shed 4 bases and J 11 bases; nucleotides not matched to a gene: 22. The CDR3 DNA reads as TGCAGTGCTACGGGCCGGGGCCTAGCGGTATTAGAAGGGCAGTACTTC. Its protein is CSATGRGLAVLEGQYF.

The genes are TRBV7-9 and TRBJ1-4, with TRBD1 matching over 7 bases. Germline-derived CDR1 and CDR2 are SEHNR and FQNEAQ (reference sequence). This CDR3 has 15 amino acids. V lost 5 bases and J lost 5; bases outside the gene matches: 8. As DNA, the CDR3 is TGTGCCAGCAGCCTGGTGGGACAGAGGAATGAAAAACTGTTTTTT. It yields the protein CASSLVGQRNEKLFF.

This clonotype occurred a few times. The chain couples TRBV12-3 or TRBV12-4 to TRBJ2-7; D may match TRBD1 or TRBD2 (6 bases each). The CDR3 contains 14 residues. Trimming took off 4 bases at V and 7 bases at J, with 17 bases between the two ends. CDR3 DNA sequence: TGTGCCAGCAGTTCCCCGGGGGCGAACAAGGAGCAGTACTTC. Its protein is CASSSPGANKEQYF.

V is TRBV6-2 or TRBV6-3 and J is TRBJ2-7; D may be TRBD2 (6 bases). Trimming removed 3 bases from V and 7 bases from J, with 22 bases in between. Germline-derived CDR1 and CDR2 are MNHEY and SVGEGT. CDR3 length: 16 residues. CDR3 residues: CASSYELGGISEEQYF. DNA of the CDR3: TGTGCCAGCAGTTATGAATTGGGCGGGATCTCAGAAGAGCAGTACTTC.

Comment on this clonotype: Just one base apart from a much larger clone, this may be a read error. This chain joins TRBV5-5 and TRBJ2-3, with D hard to call. Trimming removed 4 bases from V and 0 bases from J, with 9 bases in between. Per the germline V gene, CDR1 is SGHKS and CDR2 is YYEKEE (reference sequence). The CDR3 runs to 14 residues. The CDR3 DNA reads as TGTGCCAGCAGCGTCACAGCTAGCACAGATACGCAGTATTTT. Translation: CASSVTASTDTQYF.

CDR3 in amino acids: CASSEGVRDTQYF. CDR3 DNA sequence: TGTGCCAGCAGCGAGGGAGTCCGGGATACGCAGTATTTT. J is TRBJ2-3 and V is TRBV9; a weak D match, TRBD2 (5 bases). Germline V gene lookup returns CDR1 SGDLS and CDR2 YYNGEE. The length of the CDR3 is 13 residues. V was pared by 3 bases and J by 6 bases, with 11 bases between.

This clonotype has a handful of counts. V gene TRBV27 combines with J gene TRBJ2-5, with 8 bases aligning to TRBD2. Matching the DNA end better, TRBJ2-7 makes the J call doubtful. Germline-derived CDR1 and CDR2 are MNHEY and SMNVEV (reference sequence). The CDR3 totals 14 residues. The CDR3 region is CASRDGGGGYEQYF. CDR3 DNA: TGTGCCAGCAGGGACGGCGGCGGGGGGTACGAGCAGTACTTC.

This clonotype was seen a few times. The CDR3 DNA reads as TGTGCCAGCAGCTTGGAATGGGCCCTCTATGGCTACACCTTC. Protein: CASSLEWALYGYTF. The rearrangement uses TRBV5-5 and TRBJ1-2; no definite D call. This CDR3 is built from 14 residues. The germline V gene has CDR1 SGHKS and CDR2 YYEKEE (reference sequence). V gave up 0 bases and J gave up 4 bases, with 10 bases separating them.

V gene TRBV7-9 combines with J gene TRBJ2-5; 14 bases fit TRBD2. The closer fit of TRBJ2-7 to the DNA end suggests the J call may be wrong. CDR1 SEHNR and CDR2 FQNEAQ come from the germline V gene (reference sequence). There are 14 residues in the CDR3. The CDR3 region is CASSVGLAGDEQYF. The CDR3 bases are TGTGCCAGCAGCGTGGGACTAGCGGGAGACGAGCAGTACTTC.

The chain employs TRBV20-1 and TRBJ1-1; a possible D gene is TRBD1 (5 bases). Germline loops: CDR1 DFQATT, CDR2 SNEGSKA (reference sequence). The CDR3 has 11 amino acids. DNA of the CDR3: TGCAGCTCCCACGGGGGTGCTGAAGCTTTCTTT. Translated: CSSHGGAEAFF.

V gene TRBV4-3 combines with J gene TRBJ2-5; TRBD2 matches at 7 bases. With V trimmed by 0 bases and J by 1 base, 8 bases remained unmatched. Germline CDR1 LGHNA, CDR2 YSLEER. CDR3 length: 17 amino acids. The CDR3 region is CASSQETGGGAQETQYF. CDR3 nucleotide sequence: TGCGCCAGCAGCCAAGAAACGGGAGGAGGGGCCCAAGAGACCCAGTACTTC.

The chain carries TRBV28 and TRBJ2-1; D ambiguous. The V gene lost 6 bases and the J gene lost 9 bases, with 12 bases spanning the gap. The CDR3 extends over 12 amino acids. The germline V gene has CDR1 MDHEN and CDR2 SYDVKM. CDR3 DNA sequence: TGTGCCAGCAGACCCACAGAAGGTGAGCAGTTCTTC. The encoded protein is CASRPTEGEQFF.

The gene calls are TRBV27 and TRBJ2-5, with D possibly being TRBD1 (6 bases). This CDR3 contains 14 residues. Looked up from germline, CDR1 is MNHEY and CDR2 is SMNVEV (reference sequence). Trimming pared 9 bases from V and 4 bases from J, leaving 18 bases between. The CDR3 sequence: CASSTGYLGETQYF. The DNA of the CDR3 is TGTGCCAGTTCAACAGGGTATCTGGGAGAGACCCAGTACTTC.

This rearrangement joins TRBV7-2 to TRBJ2-7; the D call may be TRBD1 or TRBD2 (5 bases each). The ends were cut back, 5 bases at V and 2 bases at J, with 16 bases in the middle. The CDR3 has 15 amino acids. The germline V gene encodes CDR1 SGHTA and CDR2 FQGNSA. CDR3 DNA sequence: TGTGCCAGCAGCGAGGGGTCTAGGGGTCCCTACGAGCAGTACTTC. Amino acid sequence: CASSEGSRGPYEQYF.

This chain links TRBV7-2 with TRBJ2-1; the match to TRBD2 covers 7 bases. The germline CDR1 and CDR2 sequences are SGHTA and FQGNSA. The CDR3 is 15 residues long. The ends lost 1 base at V and 6 bases at J; junction bases unmatched: 6. CDR3 DNA: TGTGCCAGCAGCTTAGGGGGGGGGAAGTCCAATGAGCAGTTCTTC. It specifies CASSLGGGKSNEQFF.

The chain couples TRBV5-1 to TRBJ1-1; D gene unclear. Trimming took 0 bases from V and 4 from J, leaving 13 bases between them. The CDR3 has 15 residues. Germline lookup yields CDR1 SGHRS and CDR2 YFSETQ. Here the CDR3 reads CASSLAQTASTEAFF. CDR3 DNA: TGCGCCAGCAGCTTGGCCCAGACGGCTTCCACTGAAGCTTTCTTT.

About this clonotype itself: No conserved phenylalanine or tryptophan ends this CDR3, so it is likely a read error. The chain has TRBV5-1 and TRBJ2-5; 11 bases map to TRBD1. Germline assignment: CDR1 SGHRS and CDR2 YFSETQ. V dropped 5 bases and J dropped 1; count of bases not matched to a gene: 4. The CDR3 loop spans 15 amino acids. CDR3 coding DNA: TGCGCCAGCAGTCGCGGGACAGGGGGCCAAGAGACCCAGTACTCC. Amino acid sequence: CASSRGTGGQETQYS.

The genes are TRBV7-2 and TRBJ2-7; 9 nucleotides align to TRBD2. The CDR3 sequence is 15 residues long. Per the germline V gene, CDR1 is SGHTA and CDR2 is FQGNSA. V lost 2 bases, J lost 4 bases, and 6 bases stayed unmatched. The CDR3 loop reads CASSLIGGGAYEQYF. The CDR3 nucleotides read TGTGCCAGCAGCTTAATCGGCGGGGGGGCGTACGAGCAGTACTTC.

The rearrangement joins TRBV10-3 to TRBJ1-2, with 8 bases lining up with TRBD1. This CDR3 has 13 amino acids. With 3 bases clipped from V and 6 bases from J, the junction kept 3 bases outside the gene matches. Germline V gene data show CDR1 as ENHRY and CDR2 as SYGVKD. CDR3 protein: CAISDLQGDGYTF. CDR3 bases: TGTGCCATCAGTGACCTACAGGGGGATGGCTACACCTTC.

The chain employs TRBV14 and TRBJ2-5; maybe TRBD2 (5 bases). CDR3 length equals 17 residues. Trimming stripped 0 bases from V and 3 bases from J, with 17 bases between. Germline V gives CDR1 SGHDN, CDR2 FVKESK. The CDR3 sequence is CASSQEQFEGYEETQYF. The CDR3 region has the DNA TGTGCCAGCAGCCAAGAGCAATTTGAGGGTTATGAAGAGACCCAGTACTTC.

The gene calls are TRBV7-6 and TRBJ1-1; possible D gene TRBD1, 5 bases. V was shortened by 2 bases and J by 5 bases, with 21 bases between the two germline ends. CDR1 and CDR2 (germline): SGHVS, FNYEAQ. CDR3 length equals 17 residues. The CDR3 loop is CASSLLGGGDGGTEAFF. For the CDR3, the DNA is TGTGCCAGCAGCTTATTGGGGGGTGGAGACGGTGGGACTGAAGCTTTCTTT.

V is TRBV7-2 and J is TRBJ1-4; 9 bases agree with TRBD1. After removal of 5 bases from V and 7 bases from J, the junction contained 8 bases not matched to a gene. The V gene's germline CDR1 is SGHTA and CDR2 FQGNSA. The CDR3 spans 15 residues. The CDR3 sequence is CASSATGGASEKLFF. As DNA, the CDR3 is TGTGCCAGCAGCGCTACAGGGGGCGCGAGTGAAAAACTGTTTTTT.

The chain couples TRBV25-1 to TRBJ2-7; no firm D call. The V gene's germline CDR1 is MGHDK and CDR2 SYGVNS. The V end lost 3 bases, the J end lost 3 bases, and 15 bases lay between the germline ends. The CDR3 runs 15 residues. As DNA, the CDR3 is TGTGCCAGCAGTGAGGGCAACCGTGCCCTCTACGAGCAGTACTTC. This translates into CASSEGNRALYEQYF.